This TCR beta chain stems from a study of blood T cell repertoires in COVID-19 (dated by TCRdb to about 2020). About the full investigation: The collaborator samples originated in the United States, Italy and Spain and spanned the acute and convalescent phases of COVID-19. The prospective study material was composed of cDNA or gDNA derived from T cells, B-cell-depleted T cells, or PBMCs. Deeply sampled blood TCRbeta repertoires from subjects exposed to, actively infected with, or recovered from COVID-19 were included in the dataset. The repertoires were released in a freely available public database meant as a resource for research on the immune response to SARS-CoV-2. The samples were drawn from two sources: the first 160 participants of the ongoing ImmuneRACE study, and over 1,000 subjects contributed by 6 global collaborators. A de-identified subject ID, COVID-19 status, age in years and sex were almost always included in the sample metadata. Where available, HLA class I and class II types were obtained from metadata supplied by the sample provider rather than from assay-based typing.

Based on the germline V gene, the CDR1 and CDR2 sequences are SGHDN and FVKESK. The CDR3, cysteine through phenylalanine, is 15 amino acids long. The kept DNA is CDR3 alone, 45 bases in frame from the first base. V and J are trimmed by 4 bases and 5 bases, and the gene matches miss 10 bases of the junction. In the prospective study, participants were about 18 to 100 years old, resided in around 25 geographic areas of the United States, and were enrolled through a virtual design. In the prospective study, cohorts were assigned on the basis of participant-reported clinical history obtained from a screening survey and a study questionnaire. Recovered participants in ImmuneRACE Cohort 3 were defined by two consecutive negative NP/OP PCR tests, clearance by a healthcare professional, or resolution of symptoms. In the prospective study, mobile phlebotomists collected whole blood, serum and a nasopharyngeal or oropharyngeal swab from each participant. Over a roughly 2-month period, participants in the prospective study had the option of providing additional blood draws and questionnaires. Blood samples from the prospective study were shipped frozen or at room temperature prior to DNA extraction.

About this clone: Its antigen is not yet known. Base-call qualities are not available, and no considerably larger clone is one nucleotide away.

The immunoSEQ Assay, a bias-controlled multiplex PCR, was used to amplify TCRbeta CDR3 regions from genomic DNA. Concerning the study's data processing: The number of nucleated cells in each sample was estimated from the amplification of reference gene primers within the assay. To quantify the absolute abundance of each unique TCRbeta CDR3 rearrangement, sequence reads were collapsed and filtered. Productive Simpson clonality was computed per sample as the square root of Simpson's diversity index over productive rearrangements. The table comes from immuneACCESS by way of TCRdb, which keeps in-frame sequences with V and J called. Part of the clones is missing from these tables; in studies checked, under half for an unresolved V gene and the rest for unknown reasons. From that table come the V and J calls and clone size; the DNA was used to work out D and trimming. The table for this sample lists about 170,000 clones; about 80% of them were counted only once. The ten biggest clones cover 9.5% to 15% of the sample.

General study outcomes and caveats: How much clinical and demographic metadata was included differed by source and by participant, and the metadata was provided uncurated.

The specimen was PBMCs or T cells enriched from blood (not recorded which). The sequence was collected from a man aged 45 to 65 who had recovered from COVID-19. The chain was built from TRBV14 and TRBJ1-1, with 7 central nucleotides matching TRBD1. The CDR3 is CASSPWDRAWTEAFF. The base sequence is TGTGCCAGCAGCCCCTGGGACAGAGCGTGGACTGAAGCTTTCTTT.